This T cell receptor beta chain derives from a study of metastatic and nonmetastatic thyroid tumors. Study conclusions and caveats: Reported TCR beta diversity, measured in blood and tumor, was significantly higher for malignant thyroid tumors than for benign nodules.

This CDR3 has 15 amino acids. Looked up from germline, CDR1 is SEHNR and CDR2 is FQNEAQ (reference sequence). V lost 5 bases to trimming and J lost 0 bases, with 13 bases between them. Nobody among the patients had been given any treatment before thyroid surgery. Methods used by the authors: A papillary thyroid cancer distant-metastasis classifier was built from CDR3 differences across clinicopathological groups. TCRdb re-called the PCR reads with MiXCR. The V and J calls were determined by TCRdb, not by the authors. This sample has around 16,000 clones; 24% occur once, and the top ten carry 13%. About this clone: Its antigen is as yet unknown.

The chain uses TRBV7-9 and TRBJ2-5, with TRBD1 as a possible D gene (6 bases). Sample: tumor tissue. This receptor was obtained from a male donor with papillary thyroid cancer or a benign thyroid nodule (not recorded which). Some clones in this sample may be carry-over from other donors' samples. CDR3 bases: TGTGCCAGCAGCCCAGGCTGGGACAACCAAGAGACCCAGTACTTC. It codes for CASSPGWDNQETQYF.